This is a list of T cell receptor beta chains from one sample in a study of blood T cell repertoires in COVID-19. TCRdb keeps only in-frame clones here, not all; method: immunoSEQ multiplex PCR. This table has roughly 100,000 clones, roughly 80% appearing once. Sequences were obtained from peripheral blood. These receptors all come from a woman older than 75 with acute or convalescent COVID-19. CDR3s include the opening cysteine and the closing phenylalanine or tryptophan. Size tells how often a clone was seen (once, few, many) or the class of an expanded clone, and some rows leave it out.

>.|TRBV24-1|TRBJ2-5
CATSDYGTSKETQYF
>.|TRBV5-4|TRBJ2-5
CASSPGGGSRETQYF
>few|TRBV18|TRBJ2-5
CASSPEGETQYF
>.|TRBV19|TRBJ2-2
CASGPGQAAGELFF
>.|TRBV5-1|TRBJ1-5
CASSLEAGPNQPQHF
>.|TRBV28|TRBJ2-5
CASMGEGQGAKTQYF
>.|TRBV10-3|TRBJ2-3
CAISANSGRTDTQYF
>.|TRBV6-5|TRBJ2-7
CASRSSRDYEQYF
>.|TRBV6-2/TRBV6-3|TRBJ2-4
CASSNDPGHLAKNIQYF
>.|TRBV25-1|TRBJ1-5
CASSESGHHNQPQHF
>once|TRBV12-3/TRBV12-4|TRBJ1-2
CASSLYPGYGYTF
>.|TRBV5-1|TRBJ2-1
CASSLVAGASNEQFF
>.|TRBV5-1|TRBJ1-2
CASTPKAGAYGYTF
>.|TRBV28|TRBJ1-2
CASSSGTGMSHGYTF
>.|TRBV27|TRBJ2-3
CASSPLRGDTQYF
>.|TRBV25-1|TRBJ2-7
CASSETGSLYEQYF
>.|TRBV29-1|TRBJ2-1
CSVDRGRDEQFF
>.|TRBV6-4|TRBJ2-3
CASRESGGADTQYF
>.|TRBV12-3/TRBV12-4|TRBJ2-7
CASTRGLLEQYF
>once|TRBV7-2|TRBJ2-1
CASSQRDNPNEQFF
>.|TRBV7-8|TRBJ2-2
CASSLRPLAGGNTGELFF
>.|TRBV5-4|TRBJ2-3
CASRAGTSSTDTQYF
>.|TRBV5-1|TRBJ2-1
CASSLTAGRANNEQFF
>few|TRBV5-4|TRBJ2-7
CASSSGQASYEQYF
>.|TRBV9|TRBJ2-3
CASSPGASGSGADTQYF
>.|TRBV24-1|TRBJ2-2
CATSDSGRGLHGELFF
>.|TRBV2|TRBJ2-7
CASSIAGAWMDEQYF
>.|TRBV19|TRBJ2-5
CASSIGGAGETQYF
>once|TRBV5-1|TRBJ2-3
CASSSGTSGSGDTQYF
>once|TRBV12-3/TRBV12-4|TRBJ2-3
CASTLRGWSEYF
>.|TRBV5-1|TRBJ2-1
CASSLTSGPYNEQFF
>.|TRBV9|TRBJ2-3
CASSSGVAASTDTQYF
>.|TRBV20-1|TRBJ2-3
CSASVAGAKDTQYF
>.|TRBV7-9|TRBJ1-2
CASSLGGLSGYTF
>.|TRBV7-9|TRBJ2-1
CASSLAPTAGGGNEQFF
>few|TRBV5-8|TRBJ2-2
CASSSGLAGRRASAGELFF
>.|TRBV6-1|TRBJ2-5
CASSEAGAGGSRVLSALQETQYF
>once|TRBV6-5|TRBJ2-1
CAIRGSGSHEQFF
>.|TRBV7-2|TRBJ2-5
CASRFRGLAEETQYF
>.|TRBV3-1/TRBV3-2|TRBJ2-3
CASSLPGTDTQYF
>.|TRBV14|TRBJ2-1
CASSQDISVSYNEQFF
>.|TRBV30|TRBJ1-1
CALTGGAEAFF
>.|TRBV4-3|TRBJ2-3
CASSQEDRGTDTQYF
>.|TRBV5-1|TRBJ1-1
CASSPGGADTEAFF
>few|TRBV6-5|TRBJ1-2
CASRIEQSPYGYTF
>once|TRBV5-5|TRBJ2-7
CASSFVSTGTPRASEQYF
>.|TRBV4-3|TRBJ1-2
CASSQDDRSYGYTF
>.|TRBV28|TRBJ1-5
CASSRGGVGQPQHF
>once|TRBV2|TRBJ2-1
CASSARTSGDNEQFF
>.|TRBV5-6|TRBJ2-2
CASSSPGLAGANTGELFF
>once|TRBV29-1|TRBJ2-5
CSADWGRGHETQYF
>.|TRBV2|TRBJ1-4
CASSEQGVREKLFF
>.|TRBV24-1|TRBJ2-1
CATSAREVAQFF
>.|TRBV9|TRBJ2-5
CASSVDRVKETQYF
>once|TRBV5-1|TRBJ2-1
CASSHRGPNNEQFF